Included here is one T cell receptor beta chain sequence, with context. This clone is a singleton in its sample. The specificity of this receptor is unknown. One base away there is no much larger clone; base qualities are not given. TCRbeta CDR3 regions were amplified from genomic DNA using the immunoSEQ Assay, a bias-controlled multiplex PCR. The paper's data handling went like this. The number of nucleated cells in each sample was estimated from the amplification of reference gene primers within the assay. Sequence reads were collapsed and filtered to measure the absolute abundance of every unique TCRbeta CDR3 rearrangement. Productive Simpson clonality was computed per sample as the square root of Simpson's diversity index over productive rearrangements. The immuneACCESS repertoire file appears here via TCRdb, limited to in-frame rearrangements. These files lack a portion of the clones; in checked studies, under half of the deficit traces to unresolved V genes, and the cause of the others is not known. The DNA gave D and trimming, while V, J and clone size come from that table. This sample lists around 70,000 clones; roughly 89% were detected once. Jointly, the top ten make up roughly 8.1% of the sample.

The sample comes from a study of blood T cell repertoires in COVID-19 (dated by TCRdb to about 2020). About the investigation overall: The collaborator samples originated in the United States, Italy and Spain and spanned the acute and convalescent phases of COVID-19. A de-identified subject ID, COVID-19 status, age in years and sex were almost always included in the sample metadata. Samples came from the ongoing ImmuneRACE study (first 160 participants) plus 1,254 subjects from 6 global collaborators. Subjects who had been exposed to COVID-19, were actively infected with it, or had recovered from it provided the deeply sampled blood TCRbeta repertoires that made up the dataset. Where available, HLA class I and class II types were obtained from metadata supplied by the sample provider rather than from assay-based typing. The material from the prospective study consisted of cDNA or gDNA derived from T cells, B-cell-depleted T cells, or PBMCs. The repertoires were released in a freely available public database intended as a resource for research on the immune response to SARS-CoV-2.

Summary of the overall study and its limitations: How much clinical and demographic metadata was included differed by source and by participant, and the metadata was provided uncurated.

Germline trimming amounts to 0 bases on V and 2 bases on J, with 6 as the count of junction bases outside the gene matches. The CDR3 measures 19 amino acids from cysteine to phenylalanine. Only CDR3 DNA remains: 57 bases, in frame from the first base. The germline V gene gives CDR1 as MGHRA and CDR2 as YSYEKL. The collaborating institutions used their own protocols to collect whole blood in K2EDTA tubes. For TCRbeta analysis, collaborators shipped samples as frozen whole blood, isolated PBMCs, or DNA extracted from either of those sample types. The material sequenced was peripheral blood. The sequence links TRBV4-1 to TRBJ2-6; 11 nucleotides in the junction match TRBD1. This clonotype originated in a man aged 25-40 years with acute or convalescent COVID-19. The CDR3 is CASSQEAGTGGPGANVLTF. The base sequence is TGCGCCAGCAGCCAAGAGGCCGGGACAGGGGGTCCTGGGGCCAACGTCCTGACTTTC.